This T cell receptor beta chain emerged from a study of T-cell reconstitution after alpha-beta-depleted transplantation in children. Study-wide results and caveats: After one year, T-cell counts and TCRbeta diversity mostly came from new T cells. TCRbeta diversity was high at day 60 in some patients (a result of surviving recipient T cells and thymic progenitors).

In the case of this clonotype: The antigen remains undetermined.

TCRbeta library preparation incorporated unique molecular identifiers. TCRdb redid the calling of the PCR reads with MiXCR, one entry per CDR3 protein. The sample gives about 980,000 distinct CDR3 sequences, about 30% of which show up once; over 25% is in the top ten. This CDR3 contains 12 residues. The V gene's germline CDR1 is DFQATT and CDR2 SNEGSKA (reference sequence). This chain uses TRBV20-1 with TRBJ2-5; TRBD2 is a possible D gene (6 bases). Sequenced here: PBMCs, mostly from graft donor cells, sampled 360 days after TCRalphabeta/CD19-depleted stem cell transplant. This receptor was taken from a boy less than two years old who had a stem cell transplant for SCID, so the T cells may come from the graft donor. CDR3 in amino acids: CSHSGDMETQYF. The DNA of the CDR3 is TGCAGCCATTCGGGAGACATGGAGACCCAGTACTTC.